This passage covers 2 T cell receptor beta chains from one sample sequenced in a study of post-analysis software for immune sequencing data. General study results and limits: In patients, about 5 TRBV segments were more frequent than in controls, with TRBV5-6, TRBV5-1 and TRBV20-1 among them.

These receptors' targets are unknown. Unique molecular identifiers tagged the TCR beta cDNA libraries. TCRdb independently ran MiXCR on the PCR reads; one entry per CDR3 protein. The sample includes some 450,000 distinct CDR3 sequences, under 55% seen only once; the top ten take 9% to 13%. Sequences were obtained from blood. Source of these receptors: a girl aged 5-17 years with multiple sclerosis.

CDR3 amino acids: CASGLVTGAETGELFF. As DNA, the CDR3 is TGTGCTAGTGGTTTGGTAACGGGGGCAGAAACCGGGGAGCTGTTTTTT. The chain combines TRBV12-5 with TRBJ2-2; TRBD1 or TRBD2 may be the D gene (6 bases each). Germline values: CDR1 LGHNT, CDR2 FRNRAP. CDR3 size: 16 residues. V was clipped by 0 bases and J by 5 bases, with 13 bases between them.

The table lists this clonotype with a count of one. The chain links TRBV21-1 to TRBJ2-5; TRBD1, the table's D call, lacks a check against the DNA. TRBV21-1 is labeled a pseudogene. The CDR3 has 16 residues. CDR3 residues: CASSKPPTGPQETQYF. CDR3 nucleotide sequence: TGTGCCAGCAGCAAACCCCCCACAGGGCCCCAAGAGACCCAGTACTTC.